The TCR beta chain described here comes from a study of blood T cell repertoires in COVID-19. In the study overall: Material from acute and convalescent COVID-19 was sourced from the United States, Italy and Spain.

This table comes from immunoSEQ multiplex PCR, and its TCRdb copy is limited to in-frame clones, with some not included. Among some 89,000 clones listed, around nine tenths were seen once. V was clipped by 0 bases and J by 0 bases; unmatched bases: 4. The CDR3 has 17 amino acids. From germline, CDR1 is SGHDN and CDR2 FVKESK. Sequencing was carried out using peripheral blood. The sequence was collected from a man aged 50 to 60 with acute or convalescent COVID-19. The V call is TRBV14, the J call TRBJ2-3, with 9 nucleotides matching TRBD2. The CDR3 sequence is CASSQDLAGASTDTQYF. CDR3 coding DNA: TGTGCCAGCAGCCAAGATTTAGCGGGGGCGAGCACAGATACGCAGTATTTT.